The following is a T cell receptor (beta chain) sequence with its context. Its antigen is not known. The data are from a study of shared clonotypes between healthy human individuals. Whole-study results and caveats: The study generally estimated greater richness for naive than memory subsets. The four-donor shared clonotypes exceeded non-shared clonotypes in generation probability, with non-shared ones scoring lower.

Germline V gives CDR1 PRHDT, CDR2 FYEKMQ (reference sequence). V dropped 4 bases and J dropped 6; count of bases not matched to a gene: 5. The CDR3 covers 14 residues. Assay runs were performed at deep level. Sequencing was performed with immunoSEQ multiplex PCR; in TCRdb, only in-frame clones are kept and a portion is missing. The profile shows about 320,000 clones, 87% of them singletons. The origin of this receptor is a man aged 18 to 30 in good health. The sequencing sample was made of memory CD8+ T cells sorted from blood. Subset here: CD45RO+ cells pooled with CCR7-negative TemRA cells. The gene calls are TRBV13 and TRBJ2-1; 8 bases fit TRBD2. As DNA, the CDR3 is TGTGCCAGCAGCTCCGGGGGGGCCCGCAATGAGCAGTTCTTC. Amino acids: CASSSGGARNEQFF.